This T cell receptor beta chain derives from a study of vaccination effects on CD4 cells after COVID-19. Study-wide points: Marked clonal contraction of both clone types appeared late after vaccination. Recruitment yielded few convalescent patients, and the study had no early post-infection timepoints.

Profiled with immunoSEQ multiplex PCR; TCRdb holds only in-frame clones, not every one. The sample consists of roughly 50,000 clones, 75% to 90% of them appearing once. Using viral peptide pools, the ViraFEST assay grew out antigen-specific CD4+ T cells prior to sequencing. Following 10 days of culture, CD4+ T cells were isolated. IL-2 medium supplanted half the medium on days 3 and 7. Note on this clone: Its antigen is still unknown.

The clonotype originates from a human donor who received a COVID-19 vaccine. The material was CD4+ T cells from PBMCs cultured with HCoV-229E spike peptides, obtained before COVID-19 vaccination.

This chain's CDR3 is CASSLFGGARETQYF. The CDR3 nucleotides read TGTGCCAGCAGCCTTTTCGGGGGGGCGAGGGAGACCCAGTACTTC. V is TRBV5-6 and J is TRBJ2-5, with 8 bases fitting TRBD2. The germline V gene has CDR1 SGHDT and CDR2 YYEEEE. Germline trimming cut 4 bases from V and 5 bases from J; bases unmatched to any gene: 10. There are 15 residues in the CDR3.